This entry describes one T cell receptor beta chain. Its binding antigen is unknown. No base qualities exist here, and no much larger clone lies one base off it. The method was the immunoSEQ multiplex PCR assay. The multiplex PCR relied on a mix of 60 forward primers for TCR Vbeta segments and 13 reverse primers for TCR Jbeta segments. The CDR3 region of rearranged TCR beta genes was amplified from genomic DNA by a multiplex PCR assay. On the Illumina HiSeq System, the amplified TCR beta libraries were sequenced as 87-base-pair reads. Per the source publication's procedure: Across the 670 or so repertoires, a later analysis counted tens of millions of unique TCR beta chains, 8.5 million to 12 million of which were shared by at least two donors. A nearest-neighbor algorithm error-corrected the raw reads and collapsed the reads into unique sequences, merging closely related sequences to remove PCR and sequencing errors. To assign V, D and J gene segments, CDR3 sequences were aligned to IMGT reference sequences. Each retained sequence needed at least a six-nucleotide match to both a V gene segment and a J gene segment. A rearrangement was called productive if the CDR3 had no stop codons and remained in frame with V and J, and every other rearrangement was called non-productive. CDR3 was defined according to IMGT convention as the region running from the second conserved V-encoded cysteine to the conserved J-encoded phenylalanine. The earlier analysis of approximately 590 of the donors excluded any sequence lacking an unambiguous match to a single V gene segment. An earlier analysis of 450 to 650 of the donors called V segments functional above 56.7% productive rearrangements and segregating when the between-donor standard deviation exceeded 5%. A statistical classification framework was built to diagnose cytomegalovirus status from the catalog of TCR beta chain sequences. V and J gene assignment, in a later analysis, came from comparing TCR nucleotide sequences with IMGT/GENE-DB human TR gene sequences. A later analysis assigned CDR3 sequences and most-parsimonious VDJ recombination scenarios with the TCRdist pipeline. In a later analysis, each TCR beta chain was defined by its CDR3 amino acid sequence together with its V-gene family, and reads without a unique V-gene family were excluded. To address suspected cross-contamination and a sequencing artifact, a later analysis removed under 600 highly shared, low-generation-probability nucleotide sequences. For each public chain, a later analysis derived a clonal expansion index from normalized ranks of inferred template counts within each repertoire. A later analysis computed generation probabilities with a VDJ recombination model fitted to out-of-frame rearrangements, and checked the results against IGoR. In a later analysis, TCR-TCR, TCR-HLA and TCR-CMV co-occurrence was scored with hypergeometric tests, and a repertoire-size bias correction was applied to TCR pairs. To estimate false discovery rates, a later analysis permuted the HLA or CMV assignments 20 times. A later analysis grouped co-occurring TCRs with DBSCAN, adding TCRdist sequence similarity when clustering within HLA-allele-positive subsets. For co-occurrence clustering, repertoires with fewer than 30,000 or more than 120,000 public chains were excluded, along with four to six repertoires with anomalous nucleotide sharing. TCRdb obtained this table from immuneACCESS and retained in-frame rearrangements with V and J assigned. These tables miss some clones; where compared with another copy, unresolved V genes account for less than half of the shortfall, and the remainder is unexplained. V and J calls and clone size are those listed in that table; D and trimming were worked out from the DNA. In all, the sample holds about 140,000 clones, and roughly three fifths of those were seen once. Roughly 1.9% of the sample is held by the ten biggest clonotypes.

The V end gives up 2 bases and the J end 2 bases, leaving 8 bases in the junction not matched to a gene. From the cysteine up to the phenylalanine, the CDR3 has a length of 16 residues. CDR3 DNA is the only sequence kept; it has 48 bases, read in frame from the first base. In the germline V gene, CDR1 corresponds to SGHVS and CDR2 to FNYEAQ. This sample stems from a study of cytomegalovirus exposure and HLA in healthy donors (dated by TCRdb to about 2017). Background for the entire study: In an earlier analysis of around 540 of the donors, approximately 300 Gb of sequence data and 120 million or so unique TCR beta sequences from about 179 million T cells were reported. Every discovery cohort repertoire had been produced on one sequencing platform. To predict cytomegalovirus infection status, the study combined high-throughput TCR immunosequencing, statistical association of individual TCRs with disease status, and machine learning. HLA typing included class I and class II loci at four-digit resolution. Along with the roughly 700-subject first cohort, a separate validation cohort of 120 different subjects was used. The study used immunosequencing to profile the T cell repertoires of hundreds of subjects and linked those repertoires to cytomegalovirus serostatus. Roughly 5 DR-DQ haplotypes were treated as single units for association and clustering because of strong linkage in the cohort. To decide whether each TCR beta V gene segment behaved as functional or pseudogenic, an earlier analysis of some 600 of the donors relied on high-throughput TCR beta sequencing. On average, roughly 250,000 unique TCR beta nucleotide sequences were sequenced per donor among a few hundred genotyped donors of the cohort, with roughly 18% of those sequences being non-productive. To study patterns of TCR occurrence, a later analysis re-analyzed previously published TCR beta repertoires from around 670 donors and added high-resolution HLA genotyping. Typing coverage differed by locus: A, B, C, DRB1 and DQB1 were typed in roughly 629-640 donors, DQA1 in approximately 520, DPA1 in roughly 590, and DPB1 in 450 to 480. Donor age, sex, ethnicity and CMV serostatus were collected together with the repertoire data. A later genetic analysis took genome-wide SNP genotypes for about 60% of the roughly 670 donors and used that subset as a discovery cohort. The study aimed to test whether cataloging public T cell receptors could reveal signatures of past pathogen exposure. Of the roughly 390 genotyped donors, roughly 85% fell in the genetic ancestry cluster associated with self-reported Caucasian donors. About 300 gigabases of sequencing data and around 90 million unique TCR sequences made up an early release that covered 500 to 650 HLA-typed donors. In the later analysis, no new phenotypic data were used to find candidate immune exposures; instead, reliance was placed on TCR beta sequences and their occurrence across donors. The full study reports these points: In a later analysis, the rate of TCR association differed among HLA loci, with DRB1 alleles having the most associated TCRs and HLA-C alleles having the fewest. In a later genetic analysis, a missense DCLRE1C variant was associated with V-gene and J-gene trimming of TCR beta chains, and the association was replicated in an independent cohort. For the cohort, immune exposure information was limited to CMV serostatus. A further reported finding was that TCR beta sequences accurately predicted the HLA-A and HLA-B alleles for most subjects in the first cohort. Because the 87-base-pair reads could not distinguish some IMGT-functional V segments, including TRBV6-2 and TRBV6-3, those segments were excluded. The authors suggested that the approach could potentially be generalized to other disease states and immunological phenotypes. The classifier was reported to diagnose cytomegalovirus status with high specificity and sensitivity in both the original cohort and the validation cohort. According to a later genetic analysis, donors in an Asian-associated ancestry cluster had fewer N-insertions in productive TCRs than the approximately 690-donor mean. A cluster of highly shared sequence variants was judged likely to be a technical artifact of the sequencing pipeline. In a later analysis, some 17,000 TCR beta sequences were associated with specific HLA alleles at a false discovery rate of 0.05. Several of the top co-occurrence clusters appeared to be linked to parvovirus B19, influenza, CMV and Epstein-Barr virus, according to a later analysis. In a later analysis, HLA-associated TCR beta chains showed more clonal expansion and lower generation probabilities than non-associated chains that were equally common. Because counts were too low, roughly 16 rarely observed V segments, including chromosome 9 orphons, were left out of the earlier analysis of about 620 of the donors. Roughly uniform sequencing depth across donors was assumed in presence/absence analyses, although this assumption may not hold. Linkage disequilibrium might explain the correlated functional status among segregating V segments, but an unknown experimental factor could not be ruled out. Most TCR sequences were observed very rarely across donors, whereas some public TCRs were present in many individuals. When HLA alleles, especially DR and DQ, strongly co-occurred, attributing TCR associations to individual alleles was difficult. Broadly in line with IMGT annotations, most TCR beta V segments showed up in productive rearrangements about 90% or about 30% of the time in an earlier analysis of 450 to 600 of the donors. This cohort had only TCR beta chains sequenced, and the lack of alpha or paired-chain data limited which features could be detected. A few of the identified cytomegalovirus-associated TCR beta chains were confirmed in vitro to be specific for cytomegalovirus antigens. HLA typing was unavailable for some donors at each locus, so association tests used only the typed subset. A total of 150 or so TCR beta chains were listed by the study as associated with cytomegalovirus. A later analysis found that most CMV-associated TCR beta chains appeared HLA-restricted, with HLA associations seemingly driven largely by CMV exposure.

The cohort consisted of approximately 690 healthy bone marrow donors. Cohort members were all nominally healthy when sampled, although unrecorded immune exposures were likely present. The donor tested CMV seronegative, placing the donor among the 352 seronegative members of the cohort. Each donor provided a peripheral blood sample, and peripheral blood mononuclear cells were used for TCR beta sequencing. Genomic DNA extraction from the blood cell samples was performed with the Qiagen DNeasy Blood Extraction Kit. The sequenced material came from PBMCs. The origin of this receptor is a male donor in good health and CMV-seronegative. The sequence joins TRBV7-6 to TRBJ1-1; the central 7 bases match TRBD1. The CDR3 region reads CASSLTTRGVNTEAFF. The DNA is TGTGCCAGCAGCTTAACCACCAGGGGGGTTAACACTGAAGCTTTCTTT.